This entry features one T cell receptor beta chain sequence. Trimming shortened V by 3 bases and J by 2 bases, and 14 bases separated the two germline ends. The germline V gene has CDR1 SGHRS and CDR2 YFSETQ. The CDR3 has 16 residues. Unique molecular identifiers were used to barcode this TCRbeta library. TCRdb reanalysed the PCR reads using MiXCR and keeps one entry per CDR3 protein. The table has 100,000 or so distinct CDR3 sequences, more than 20% seen once; the top ten hold about 20%. This sample is drawn from a study of T-cell reconstitution after alpha-beta-depleted transplantation in children. V is TRBV5-1 and J is TRBJ2-2; possible D gene TRBD2, 6 bases. Sequenced material: PBMCs, taken before TCRalphabeta/CD19-depleted stem cell transplant. The TCR originated in a boy between 2 and 15 years old with acute lymphoblastic leukemia, due to receive a stem cell transplant. The CDR3 here is CASSWSGSVNTGELFF. The CDR3 DNA sequence: TGCGCCAGCAGCTGGTCCGGGAGCGTCAACACCGGGGAGCTGTTTTTT.